This passage covers 19 T cell receptor beta chains from one sample sequenced in a study of blood T cell repertoires in COVID-19. Profiling relied on immunoSEQ multiplex PCR, and the TCRdb table lists in-frame clones only, not all of them. This table holds fewer than 100,000 clones, about 80% found once. The sample consisted of peripheral blood. These receptors came from a man in his fifties with acute or convalescent COVID-19.

The genes are TRBV6-1 and TRBJ1-2; a weak D match, TRBD1 (5 bases). CDR1 and CDR2 from the germline V gene are MNHNS and SASEGT. CDR3 length: 15 residues. V shed 5 bases and J shed 4 bases, with 17 bases lying between them. The CDR3 DNA sequence: TGTGCCAGCAGTTTGGGCTGGGAGGACACCTATGGCTACACCTTC. Translated, it gives CASSLGWEDTYGYTF.

V gene TRBV6-2 or TRBV6-3 combines with J gene TRBJ2-5; a weak D match, TRBD2 (6 bases). The CDR3 contains 14 residues. V was pared by 4 bases and J by 5 bases, with 14 bases between. CDR1 MNHEY and CDR2 SVGEGT come from the germline V gene. The CDR3 bases are TGTGCCAGCAGTTGGGGCGGAGGGTTGGAGACCCAGTACTTC. It translates to CASSWGGGLETQYF.

The chain combines TRBV27 with TRBJ2-1; tentatively, D is TRBD2 (5 bases). Germline loops: CDR1 MNHEY, CDR2 SMNVEV (reference sequence). This CDR3 has 15 residues. V lost 5 bases, J lost 3 bases, and 14 bases lay in between. The CDR3: CASSPRAKVYNEQFF. CDR3 nucleotides: TGTGCCAGCAGTCCGAGGGCCAAGGTCTACAATGAGCAGTTCTTC.

The V call is TRBV27, the J call TRBJ1-2; 10 bases line up with TRBD1. CDR1 MNHEY and CDR2 SMNVEV come from the germline V gene (reference sequence). The trim removed 2 bases at V and 4 bases at J, leaving 10 bases unmatched. The CDR3 runs 17 residues. Here the CDR3 reads CASSLVGQTGGGYGYTF. CDR3 nucleotide sequence: TGTGCCAGCAGTTTAGTCGGCCAGACAGGGGGCGGCTATGGCTACACCTTC.

The V gene is TRBV5-4, the J gene TRBJ1-3, with D perhaps matching TRBD1 (5 bases). V lost 5 bases to trimming and J lost 2 bases, with 14 bases between them. This CDR3 comprises 15 residues. Germline V gene lookup returns CDR1 SGHNT and CDR2 YYREEE (reference sequence). CDR3 sequence: CASSPDRSPGNTIYF. CDR3 nucleotide sequence: TGTGCCAGCAGTCCAGACAGAAGTCCTGGAAACACCATATATTTT.

This clone appeared a few times. CDR3: CASSSGSSGANTGELFF. The CDR3 DNA reads TGTGCCAGCAGCTCGGGGTCATCGGGGGCGAACACCGGGGAGCTGTTTTTT. V gene TRBV7-7 combines with J gene TRBJ2-2; a weak D match, TRBD2 (6 bases). CDR1 SSHAT and CDR2 FNYEAQ come from the germline V gene (reference sequence). This CDR3 has 17 residues. The V gene lost 4 bases and the J gene lost 0 bases, with 15 bases spanning the gap.

The gene calls are TRBV7-2 and TRBJ2-7, with 7 bases aligning to TRBD1. CDR3 length: 13 residues. CDR1 and CDR2 (germline): SGHTA, FQGNSA. Trimming took 7 bases from V and 5 from J; bases not matched to a gene: 8. The chain's CDR3 is CASKRQGFHEQYF. Written as DNA, the CDR3 is TGTGCCAGCAAGAGACAGGGCTTCCACGAGCAGTACTTC.

The V gene is TRBV4-1, the J gene TRBJ2-2, with D unresolved. The CDR3 consists of 15 residues. The V end was cut by 0 bases, the J end by 1 base, with 6 bases between. Germline V gene sequence: CDR1 MGHRA, CDR2 YSYEKL. The CDR3 coding sequence is TGCGCCAGCAGCCAAGAGAGGCAGAACACCGGGGAGCTGTTTTTT. Protein product: CASSQERQNTGELFF.

The chain couples TRBV7-3 to TRBJ1-6, with unresolved D. This CDR3 spans 15 amino acids. The ends were cut back, 1 base at V and 6 bases at J, with 10 bases in the middle. Germline lookup yields CDR1 SGHTA and CDR2 FQGTGA. The CDR3 DNA reads TGTGCCAGCAGCTTAAGTGGCAGAAGTAATTCACCCCTCCACTTT. Translating it yields CASSLSGRSNSPLHF.

This clone was observed a handful of times. V usage is TRBV11-2 and J usage is TRBJ2-7; 7 bases align to TRBD1. This CDR3 is 13 amino acids long. The ends lost 5 bases at V and 2 bases at J; junction bases unmatched: 3. The germline gives CDR1 SGHAT, CDR2 FQNNGV. CDR3 protein: CASSIGTAYEQYF. Here the CDR3 DNA reads TGTGCCAGCAGCATCGGGACAGCCTACGAGCAGTACTTC.

The V and J genes are TRBV5-6 and TRBJ2-5; TRBD2 matches 9 bases. Germline CDR1 reads SGHDT; CDR2 reads YYEEEE. Germline trimming cut 0 bases from V and 7 bases from J; bases unmatched to any gene: 7. The CDR3 runs to 15 residues. The CDR3 loop reads CASSLDSSGSWTQYF. For the CDR3, the DNA is TGTGCCAGCAGCTTGGATAGTAGCGGGAGTTGGACCCAGTACTTC.

The J gene is TRBJ1-3, the V gene TRBV28; D is unclear. This CDR3 contains 18 residues. Germline assignment: CDR1 MDHEN and CDR2 SYDVKM. V gave up 4 bases and J gave up 0 bases, with 19 bases separating them. In DNA form, the CDR3 reads TGTGCCAGCAGTTCCCCGTGGCAGGCGCGAACCTCTGGAAACACCATATATTTT. Amino acids: CASSSPWQARTSGNTIYF.

The table lists this clone with a few counts. The rearrangement joins TRBV27 to TRBJ2-7; perhaps TRBD1 as D (5 bases). The V end was cut by 3 bases, the J end by 2 bases, with 8 bases between. This CDR3 is 13 amino acids long. Germline CDR1 is MNHEY and CDR2 is SMNVEV (reference sequence). The DNA for the CDR3 is TGTGCCAGCAGTTTTTTACAGGCCTACGAGCAGTACTTC. The encoded protein is CASSFLQAYEQYF.

The chain joins TRBV23-1 to TRBJ2-7; 10 nucleotides line up with TRBD1. TRBV23-1 is assigned to the ORF class and has an uncertain function. V lost 4 bases to trimming and J lost 6 bases; unmatched junction nucleotides: 12. This CDR3 spans 16 amino acids. CDR3 protein: CASSRNGQGGQGEQYF. In nucleotides, the CDR3 is TGCGCCAGCAGTCGAAACGGACAGGGGGGCCAAGGCGAGCAGTACTTC.

V usage is TRBV15 and J usage is TRBJ1-6, with TRBD1 matching over 10 bases. After removal of 0 bases from V and 9 bases from J, the junction contained 5 bases not matched to a gene. This CDR3 has 16 amino acids. The V gene's germline CDR1 is LNHNV and CDR2 YYDKDF (reference sequence). In DNA form, the CDR3 reads TGTGCCACCAGCAGAGATGGGGGACAGGGGTTTTCACCCCTCCACTTT. Protein: CATSRDGGQGFSPLHF.

This chain uses TRBV5-4 with TRBJ1-1; 7 nucleotides align to TRBD1. V shed 4 bases, J shed 11 bases, and the junction held 11 bases outside the gene matches. Germline V gives CDR1 SGHNT, CDR2 YYREEE (reference sequence). This CDR3 is 13 amino acids long. The CDR3 DNA sequence: TGTGCCAGCAGCCCCCAGGGGGGTAGGGCGGCTTTCTTT. Translated: CASSPQGGRAAFF.

The gene calls are TRBV2 and TRBJ1-1, with D possibly matching TRBD1 (5 bases). V lost 8 bases to trimming and J lost 3 bases, with 10 bases between them. CDR1 and CDR2 (germline): SNHLY, FYNNEI. The CDR3 runs to 12 residues. The chain's CDR3 is CASQTRDTEAFF. The CDR3 nucleotides read TGTGCCAGCCAGACCAGGGACACTGAAGCTTTCTTT.

The rearrangement uses TRBV4-3 and TRBJ2-3; 9 bases agree with TRBD1. V lost 4 bases, J lost 6 bases, and 8 bases stayed unmatched. Germline lookup yields CDR1 LGHNA and CDR2 YSLEER. The CDR3 extends over 15 amino acids. Here the CDR3 DNA reads TGCGCCAGCAGCCCCAAGGGACAGGGAGAGGATACGCAGTATTTT. This translates into CASSPKGQGEDTQYF.

This chain joins TRBV6-5 and TRBJ1-6; TRBD1 is a possible D gene (5 bases). Between the trimmed V and J ends, which lost 7 bases and 4 bases, there was a span of 14 bases. This CDR3 has 15 amino acids. Per the germline V gene, CDR1 is MNHEY and CDR2 is SVGAGI. The CDR3 loop is CASTMGGTYNSPLHF. For the CDR3, the DNA is TGTGCCAGCACAATGGGGGGAACTTATAATTCACCCCTCCACTTT.